This record looks at one T cell receptor (beta chain) sequence and its context. Its antigen is not known. This specimen belongs to a study of T cell responses to AZD1222 COVID-19 vaccine. Study observations and caveats: Donors skewed white British and female; clonal diversity was possibly underestimated. Spike-specific TCR breadth and depth rose after two AZD1222 doses. Reportedly, nearly half of unique spike TCRs recognized epitopes outside B.1.351/B.1.1.7 mutations. At study baseline, merely six AZD1222 recipients were seropositive.

The method was immunoSEQ multiplex PCR; TCRdb's version includes in-frame clones alone and lacks a portion of them. The repertoire holds some 110,000 clones, with 88% as singletons. The origin of this receptor is an adult in good health. The sample here was peripheral blood, taken on day 0 of AZD1222 vaccination.

The CDR3 is CASSLGQLYQETQYF. CDR3 DNA: TGTGCCAGCAGTCTCGGACAGCTGTACCAAGAGACCCAGTACTTC. The V call is TRBV6-2 or TRBV6-3, the J call TRBJ2-5, with D possibly being TRBD1 (6 bases). CDR1 and CDR2 from the germline V gene are MNHEY and SVGEGT. V was shortened by 5 bases and J by 0 bases, with 13 bases between the two germline ends. The CDR3 contains 15 residues.